What follows is one TCR beta chain and its context. Antigen: not known. Treatment defined: oral pan-JAK inhibitor, 5-10 mg twice daily. These data belong to a study of CD8+ T cells in alopecia areata. Findings and caveats of the study: Persistence in scalp and blood during tofacitinib was observed for many expanded lesional clones.

Extracted from the samples, RNA was reverse transcribed into cDNA to serve as the sequencing template. Data came from immunoSEQ multiplex PCR; TCRdb stores just in-frame clones and leaves some out. The data hold some 100,000 clones, with just under 60% observed a single time. CDR1 and CDR2 from the germline V gene are SEHNR and FQNEAQ (reference sequence). V was trimmed by 3 bases and J by 4 bases, leaving 3 bases between them. The CDR3 contains 11 residues. The V call is TRBV7-9, the J call TRBJ2-5; D is uncertain. This TCR was sampled from a human donor with alopecia areata. The sample was CD8+ T cells sorted from blood, taken at roughly week 55, from a patient treated with tofacitinib. The CDR3 region is CASSFGETQYF. In DNA form, the CDR3 reads TGTGCCAGCAGCTTTGGAGAGACCCAGTACTTC.